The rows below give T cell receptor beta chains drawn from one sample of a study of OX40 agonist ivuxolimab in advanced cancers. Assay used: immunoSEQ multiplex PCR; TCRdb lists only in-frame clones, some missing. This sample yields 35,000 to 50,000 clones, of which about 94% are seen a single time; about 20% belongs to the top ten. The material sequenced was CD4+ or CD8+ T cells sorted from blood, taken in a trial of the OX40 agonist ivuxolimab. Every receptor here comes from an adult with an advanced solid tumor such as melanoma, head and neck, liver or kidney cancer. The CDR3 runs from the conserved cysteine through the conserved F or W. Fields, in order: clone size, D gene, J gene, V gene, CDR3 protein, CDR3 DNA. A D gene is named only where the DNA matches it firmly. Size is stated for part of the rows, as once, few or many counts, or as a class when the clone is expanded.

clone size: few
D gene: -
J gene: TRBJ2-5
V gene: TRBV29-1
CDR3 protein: CSATFSETQYF
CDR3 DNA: TGCAGCGCCACATTTTCAGAGACCCAGTACTTC

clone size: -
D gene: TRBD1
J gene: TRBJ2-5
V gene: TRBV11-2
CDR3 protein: CASSTGTGPQETQYF
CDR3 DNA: TGTGCCAGCAGCACAGGGACAGGTCCCCAAGAGACCCAGTACTTC

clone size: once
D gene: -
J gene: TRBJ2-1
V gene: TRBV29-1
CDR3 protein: CSVIKGGEQFF
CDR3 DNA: TGCAGCGTTATTAAAGGAGGGGAGCAGTTCTTC

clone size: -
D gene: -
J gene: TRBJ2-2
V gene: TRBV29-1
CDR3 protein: CSVEVWDRRAGELFF
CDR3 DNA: TGCAGCGTTGAAGTTTGGGACCGACGGGCCGGGGAGCTGTTTTTT

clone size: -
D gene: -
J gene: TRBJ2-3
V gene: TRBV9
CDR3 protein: CASSVEGSSTDTQYF
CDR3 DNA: TGTGCCAGCAGCGTAGAGGGTAGCAGCACAGATACGCAGTATTTT

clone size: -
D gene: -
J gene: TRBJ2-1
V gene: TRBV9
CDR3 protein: CASSVNRGGHNEQFF
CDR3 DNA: TGTGCCAGCAGCGTTAACAGGGGGGGTCACAATGAGCAGTTCTTC

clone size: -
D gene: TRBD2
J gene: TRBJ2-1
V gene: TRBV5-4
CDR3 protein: CASSPGLAEYNEQFF
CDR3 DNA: TGTGCCAGCAGCCCGGGACTAGCGGAGTACAATGAGCAGTTCTTC

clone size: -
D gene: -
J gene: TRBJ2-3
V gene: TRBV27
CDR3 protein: CASSREAGLNTQYF
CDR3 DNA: TGTGCCAGCAGCCGGGAAGCCGGGCTCAATACGCAGTATTTT

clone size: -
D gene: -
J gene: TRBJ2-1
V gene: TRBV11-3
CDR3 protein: CASSPQNYNEQFF
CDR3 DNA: TGTGCCAGCAGCCCCCAGAACTACAATGAGCAGTTCTTC

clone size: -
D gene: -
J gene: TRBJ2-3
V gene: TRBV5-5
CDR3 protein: CASSFDGDTQYF
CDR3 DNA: TGTGCCAGCAGCTTCGACGGAGATACGCAGTATTTT

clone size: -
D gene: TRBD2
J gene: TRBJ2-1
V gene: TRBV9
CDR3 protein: CASSPRGEITYNEQFF
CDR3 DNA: TGTGCCAGCAGCCCCCGGGGGGAGATCACCTACAATGAGCAGTTCTTC

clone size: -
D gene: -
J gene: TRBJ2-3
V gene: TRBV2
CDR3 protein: CASKRGGASTDTQYF
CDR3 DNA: TGTGCCAGCAAAAGAGGGGGGGCTAGCACAGATACGCAGTATTTT

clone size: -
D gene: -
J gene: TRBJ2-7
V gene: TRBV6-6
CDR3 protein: CASSYSINGAYEQYF
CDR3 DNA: TGTGCCAGCAGTTACTCGATAAACGGGGCCTACGAGCAGTACTTC

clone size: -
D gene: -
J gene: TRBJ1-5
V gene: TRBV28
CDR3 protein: CASSADWRSNQPQHF
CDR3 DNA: TGTGCCAGCAGTGCCGACTGGCGGAGCAATCAGCCCCAGCATTTT

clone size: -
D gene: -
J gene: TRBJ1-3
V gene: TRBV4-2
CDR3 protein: CASSQDMLSGNTIYF
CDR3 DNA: TGTGCCAGCAGCCAAGATATGCTCTCTGGAAACACCATATATTTT

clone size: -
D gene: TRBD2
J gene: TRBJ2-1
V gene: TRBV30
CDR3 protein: CAVRGGAYNEQFF
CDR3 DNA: TGTGCCGTACGCGGGGGGGCCTACAATGAGCAGTTCTTC

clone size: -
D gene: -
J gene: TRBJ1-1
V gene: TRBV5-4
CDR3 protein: CASSFISSTAEAFF
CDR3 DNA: TGTGCCAGCAGCTTCATCTCATCGACAGCTGAAGCTTTCTTT

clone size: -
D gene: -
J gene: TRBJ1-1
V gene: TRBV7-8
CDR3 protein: CASSSWTGNTEAFF
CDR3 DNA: TGTGCCAGCAGCTCCTGGACGGGGAACACTGAAGCTTTCTTT

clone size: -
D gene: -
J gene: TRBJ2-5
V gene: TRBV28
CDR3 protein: CASSPLSRTQYF
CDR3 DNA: TGTGCCAGCAGTCCCCTAAGCCGGACCCAGTACTTC

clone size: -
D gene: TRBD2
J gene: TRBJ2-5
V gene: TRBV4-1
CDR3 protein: CASSQGASGYQETQYF
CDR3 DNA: TGCGCCAGCAGCCAAGGGGCTAGCGGGTACCAAGAGACCCAGTACTTC

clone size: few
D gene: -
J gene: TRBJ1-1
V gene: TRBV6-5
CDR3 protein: CASSDLEVTEAFF
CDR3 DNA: TGTGCCAGCAGTGACCTGGAGGTCACTGAAGCTTTCTTT

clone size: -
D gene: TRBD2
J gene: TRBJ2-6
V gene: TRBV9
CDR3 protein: CASSVRTTGGPLTGANVLTF
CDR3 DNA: TGTGCCAGCAGCGTACGTACAACGGGAGGGCCGCTTACCGGGGCCAACGTCCTGACTTTC

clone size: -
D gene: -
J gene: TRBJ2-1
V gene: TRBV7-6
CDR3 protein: CASSLNEDEQFF
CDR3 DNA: TGTGCCAGCAGCTTAAACGAAGATGAGCAGTTCTTC

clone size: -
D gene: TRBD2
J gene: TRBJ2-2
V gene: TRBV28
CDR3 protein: CASVGDYKKIGELFF
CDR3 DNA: TGTGCCAGCGTAGGGGACTACAAAAAAATCGGGGAGCTGTTTTTT

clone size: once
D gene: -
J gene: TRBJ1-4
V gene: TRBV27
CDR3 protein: CASSNTGFTNEKLFF
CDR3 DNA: TGTGCCAGCAGTAATACAGGTTTCACTAATGAAAAACTGTTTTTT

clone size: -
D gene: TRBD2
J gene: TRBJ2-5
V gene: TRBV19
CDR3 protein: CASSPSSGGQETQYF
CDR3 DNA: TGTGCCAGTAGTCCGTCAAGCGGGGGACAAGAGACCCAGTACTTC

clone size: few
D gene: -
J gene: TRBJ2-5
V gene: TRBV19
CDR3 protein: CASSRNNLGGKETQYF
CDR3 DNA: TGTGCCAGTAGTCGGAACAACCTTGGGGGGAAAGAGACCCAGTACTTC

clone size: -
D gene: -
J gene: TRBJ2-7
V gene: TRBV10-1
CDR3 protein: CASSGRQRPYEQYF
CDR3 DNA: TGCGCCAGTTCGGGGAGACAGAGACCCTACGAGCAGTACTTC

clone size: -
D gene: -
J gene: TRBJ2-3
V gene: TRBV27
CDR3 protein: CASSFTQAHTDTQYF
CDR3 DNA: TGTGCCAGCAGTTTCACGCAGGCCCACACAGATACGCAGTATTTT

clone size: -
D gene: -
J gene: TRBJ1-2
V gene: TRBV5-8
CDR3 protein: CASSSIGADDYGYTF
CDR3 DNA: TGTGCCAGCAGCTCCATCGGTGCCGATGACTATGGCTACACCTTC

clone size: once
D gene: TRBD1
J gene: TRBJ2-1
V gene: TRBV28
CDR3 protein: CASSLSQGARGKSYNEQFF
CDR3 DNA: TGTGCCAGCAGTTTATCACAGGGGGCTCGCGGGAAATCGTACAATGAGCAGTTCTTC

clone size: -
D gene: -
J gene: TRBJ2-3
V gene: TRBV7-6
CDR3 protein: CASSLITSTDTQYF
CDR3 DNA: TGTGCCAGCAGCTTAATTACTAGCACAGATACGCAGTATTTT

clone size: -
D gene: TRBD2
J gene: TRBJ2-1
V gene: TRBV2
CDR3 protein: CASSVEREWSYNEQFF
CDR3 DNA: TGTGCCAGCAGTGTGGAGCGGGAGTGGTCCTACAATGAGCAGTTCTTC

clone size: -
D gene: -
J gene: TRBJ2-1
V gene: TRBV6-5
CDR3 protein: CASSYLLGHEQFF
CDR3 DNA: TGTGCCAGCAGTTACCTACTTGGCCATGAGCAGTTCTTC

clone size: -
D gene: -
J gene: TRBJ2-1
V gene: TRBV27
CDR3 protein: CASSLLRGLHSYNEQFF
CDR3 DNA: TGTGCCAGCAGTTTACTCAGGGGACTCCACTCCTACAATGAGCAGTTCTTC

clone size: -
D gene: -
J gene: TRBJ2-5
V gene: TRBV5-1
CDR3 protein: CASSLLSRGSQETQYF
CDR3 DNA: TGCGCCAGCAGCTTGCTTTCCAGGGGAAGCCAAGAGACCCAGTACTTC

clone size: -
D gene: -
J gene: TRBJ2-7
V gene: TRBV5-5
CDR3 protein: CASSLEGYEQYF
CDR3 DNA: TGTGCCAGCAGCTTGGAAGGGTACGAGCAGTACTTC

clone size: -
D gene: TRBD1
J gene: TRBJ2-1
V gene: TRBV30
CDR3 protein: CAWIPGQRYNEQFF
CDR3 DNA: TGTGCCTGGATCCCGGGACAGAGATACAATGAGCAGTTCTTC

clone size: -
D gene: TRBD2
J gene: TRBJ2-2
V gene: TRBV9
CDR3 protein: CASSEPKGLAGVDTGELFF
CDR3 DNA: TGTGCCAGCAGCGAACCAAAGGGACTAGCGGGAGTCGACACCGGGGAGCTGTTTTTT

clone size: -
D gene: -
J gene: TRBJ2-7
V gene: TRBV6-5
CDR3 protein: CASSYSSGRSYEQYF
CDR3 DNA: TGTGCCAGCAGTTACTCGAGCGGCAGATCCTACGAGCAGTACTTC

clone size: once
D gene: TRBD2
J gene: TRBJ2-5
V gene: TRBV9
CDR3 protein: CASSLAGGSFEAQYF
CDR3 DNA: TGTGCCAGCAGTCTAGCGGGAGGGTCGTTCGAGGCCCAGTACTTC

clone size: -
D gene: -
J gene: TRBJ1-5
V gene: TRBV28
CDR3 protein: CASILQGSSNQPQHF
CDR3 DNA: TGTGCCAGCATCCTACAGGGTTCTAGCAATCAGCCCCAGCATTTT

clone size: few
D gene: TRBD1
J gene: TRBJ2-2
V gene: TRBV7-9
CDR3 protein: CASRRTGATGELFF
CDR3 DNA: TGTGCCAGCAGAAGGACAGGGGCCACCGGGGAGCTGTTTTTT

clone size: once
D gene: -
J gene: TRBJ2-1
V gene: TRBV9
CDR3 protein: CASSVGVDEQFF
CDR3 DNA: TGTGCCAGCAGCGTAGGAGTGGACGAGCAGTTCTTC

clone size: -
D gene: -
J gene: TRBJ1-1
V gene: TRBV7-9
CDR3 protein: CASSLRRGTVTEAFF
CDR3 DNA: TGTGCCAGCAGCTTACGGAGGGGGACCGTCACTGAAGCTTTCTTT

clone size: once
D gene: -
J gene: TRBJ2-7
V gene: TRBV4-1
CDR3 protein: CASSQSALEGEQYF
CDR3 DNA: TGCGCCAGCAGCCAATCCGCCCTAGAGGGAGAGCAGTACTTC

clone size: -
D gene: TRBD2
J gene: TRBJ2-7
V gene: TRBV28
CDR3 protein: CASSFETSGRGVSYEQYF
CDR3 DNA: TGTGCCAGCAGTTTCGAGACTAGCGGGAGAGGGGTGTCCTACGAGCAGTACTTC

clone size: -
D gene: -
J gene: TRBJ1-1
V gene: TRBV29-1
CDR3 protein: CSAAGEAAEAFF
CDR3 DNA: TGCAGCGCCGCAGGGGAAGCCGCTGAAGCTTTCTTT

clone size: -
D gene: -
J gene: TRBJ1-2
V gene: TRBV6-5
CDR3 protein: CASSPTSYYGYTF
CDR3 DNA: TGTGCCAGCAGTCCGACCTCCTACTATGGCTACACCTTC

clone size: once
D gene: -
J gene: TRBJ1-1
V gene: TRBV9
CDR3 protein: CASSAGDPGLAEAFF
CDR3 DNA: TGTGCCAGCAGCGCAGGGGACCCCGGGCTAGCTGAAGCTTTCTTT

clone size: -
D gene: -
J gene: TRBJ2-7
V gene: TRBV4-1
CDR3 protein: CASSQTPGRHEGGQYF
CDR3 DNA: TGCGCCAGCAGCCAAACACCAGGCCGACATGAGGGCGGGCAGTACTTC

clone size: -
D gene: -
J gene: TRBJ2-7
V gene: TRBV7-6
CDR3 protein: CASSSNQGAEQYF
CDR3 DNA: TGTGCCAGCAGTTCGAATCAGGGTGCCGAGCAGTACTTC

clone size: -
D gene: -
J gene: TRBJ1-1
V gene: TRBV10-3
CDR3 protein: CAISVNSDTEAFF
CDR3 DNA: TGTGCCATCAGTGTGAATTCGGACACTGAAGCTTTCTTT

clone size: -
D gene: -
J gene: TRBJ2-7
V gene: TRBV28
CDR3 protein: CASSSAGMAYEQYF
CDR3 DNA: TGTGCCAGCAGTTCGGCAGGGATGGCCTACGAGCAGTACTTC

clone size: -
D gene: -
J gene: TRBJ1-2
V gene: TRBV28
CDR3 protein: CASSLLLDSYYGYTF
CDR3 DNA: TGTGCCAGCAGTTTATTGCTCGACAGCTACTATGGCTACACCTTC

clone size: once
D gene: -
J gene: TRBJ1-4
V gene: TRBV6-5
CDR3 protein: CASSTNGKLFF
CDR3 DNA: TGTGCCAGCAGCACTAATGGAAAACTGTTTTTT

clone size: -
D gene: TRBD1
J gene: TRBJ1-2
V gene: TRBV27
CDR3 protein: CASSFPGQGGYTF
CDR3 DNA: TGTGCCAGCAGTTTCCCCGGACAGGGAGGCTACACCTTC